The entry that follows covers one T cell receptor beta chain sequence. The source of the sample is a study of patients and donors after allogeneic stem cell transplantation. TCRdb re-analysed the RT-PCR reads in MiXCR, keeping a single row per CDR3 protein. Among about a million distinct CDR3 sequences listed, about a sixth were seen once. The CDR3 is 17 residues long. V was trimmed by 2 bases and J by 0 bases, leaving 11 bases between them. Germline V CDR1 and CDR2: LGHNA, YNFKEQ. The chain carries TRBV4-2 and TRBJ2-6; D possibly corresponds to TRBD1 (6 bases). The specimen sequenced was blood, either unsorted or a sorted T cell fraction (not recorded which). The source is a human donor who was either an allogeneic HSCT recipient or a stem cell or donor lymphocyte infusion donor (not recorded which). It is not recorded whose cells these are; they may come from a transplant donor. The CDR3 DNA is TGTGCCAGCAGCCAAATACAGGGATTCTCTGGGGCCAACGTCCTGACTTTC. Translation: CASSQIQGFSGANVLTF.